This T cell receptor beta chain is drawn from a study of CD8+ T cells in alopecia areata. In its sample, this clone was seen a few times. This CDR3 has 13 amino acids. CDR1 is SQVTM and CDR2 is ANQGSEA in the germline V gene. The J segment lost 10 bases and the V segment lost 7 bases, leaving 13 bases of the junction unmatched. Sequencing relied on a cDNA template that was reverse transcribed from extracted RNA. Method: immunoSEQ multiplex PCR; TCRdb's copy keeps in-frame clones and lacks some. The data contain 140,000 to 150,000 clones, around 51% of them singletons. The chain combines TRBV29-1 with TRBJ2-1; TRBD1 aligns across 7 bases. This TCR was recovered from a human donor with alopecia areata. Specimen: CD4+ T cells sorted from blood, collected at week 0. Here the CDR3 reads CSGIRGGGSEQFF. The CDR3 nucleotides read TGCAGCGGTATCAGAGGGGGCGGGTCCGAGCAGTTCTTC.